One T cell receptor beta chain is described in this entry. No conserved phenylalanine or tryptophan is present at the end of the CDR3, so a read error is the likely explanation. Extraction of RNA together with DNA used about 20-34 mg of unsorted bulk tissue. With a constant-region primer, TCR beta cDNA was made from 450 to 650 ng of total RNA. Amplification in three nested multiplex PCR rounds with slightly modified ARM-PCR gave rise to TCR beta libraries. Running 9 to 10 cycles apiece, the first two PCR rounds relied on TRBV1-TRBV30 forward primers together with a C-beta reverse primer. MiXCR, run by TCRdb on the multiplex PCR reads, gives a single entry per CDR3 protein. This table holds fewer than 250,000 distinct CDR3 sequences, over 80% found once. This entry is derived from a study of tumor-infiltrating lymphocytes in primary liver carcinoma. Whole-study context: Men and women, 30 to 69 years of age, made up the patients.

The CDR3 runs 14 residues. J was trimmed by 6 bases and V by 10 bases; bases with no gene match: 10. The germline gives CDR1 SEHNR, CDR2 FQNEAQ (reference sequence). Sequenced material: tumor tissue from primary liver carcinoma. The V gene is TRBV7-9, the J gene TRBJ1-2; 11 bases agree with TRBD1. This sequence originates from a man between 35 and 55 years old with primary liver carcinoma and hepatitis B virus infection. CDR3 sequence (DNA): TGTGCCATCAGAAGGGACAGGGGGTTTCATGGCTACACCATC. It translates to CAIRRDRGFHGYTI.